This TCR beta chain appears in the sequencing data of a study of cytomegalovirus exposure and HLA in healthy donors. Study-wide results and limits: Later on, analysis showed that most CMV-associated TCR beta chains appeared to be HLA-restricted. Most TCR sequences showed up rarely, but some public TCRs showed up in many donors.

PCR was performed using 60 Vbeta and 13 Jbeta primers. Produced via immunoSEQ multiplex PCR; TCRdb's table is partial and in-frame only. In the table there are more than 150,000 clones, 80% to 85% of which are singletons. The V gene lost 6 bases and the J gene lost 9 bases, with 18 bases spanning the gap. Germline values: CDR1 MNHEY, CDR2 SVGAGI. The CDR3 runs to 15 residues. Concerning this clone itself: The antigen is unknown.

This chain connects TRBV6-5 to TRBJ1-6; D is undetermined. This TCR was sampled from a woman aged 18 to 35 in good health and CMV-seronegative. The sample comprised PBMCs. The CDR3: CASSPRPTDGSPLHF. For the CDR3, the DNA is TGTGCCAGCAGCCCCAGGCCGACGGATGGTTCACCCCTCCACTTT.